This T cell receptor (beta chain) was found in a study of human T cells and chemical hapten exposure. On the study more broadly: Variability of per-sample TCR yields stemmed mainly from small differences in pooled library volume. Findings and caveats of the study: High-frequency TCRs, those above 1 in 1000, stayed the same after DPC sensitization.

Individual cDNA molecules each carried unique molecular identifiers attached by the library. Per the original methods: The number of TCRs in each sample had a median of roughly 100,000 and spanned about 23,224 to 690,600. TCRdb processed the RACE reads anew with MiXCR; each CDR3 protein has one entry. It is TCRdb's table, rather than the study itself, that gives the V and J calls and clone size. The data show about 79,000 distinct CDR3 sequences, about 8.6% seen once. The CDR3 is made up of 13 amino acids. V gave up 4 bases and J gave up 6 bases, with 13 bases separating them. Germline V gene lookup returns CDR1 SGHDT and CDR2 YYEEEE. The time point was: healthy volunteer bleed at 6 weeks. Unfractionated whole blood yielded total RNA. As for this clonotype: Antigen unknown.

Material: whole blood. The sequence was collected from a male donor in good health. Some clones in this sample may be carry-over from other donors' samples. The chain is built from TRBV5-6 and TRBJ1-1; D is possibly TRBD1 (5 bases). This chain's CDR3 is CASSPEGRAEAFF. The CDR3 DNA reads TGTGCCAGCAGCCCGGAGGGGCGCGCTGAAGCTTTCTTT. Full variable domain (remainder filled in from reference TRBV5-6 and TRBJ1-1): DAGVTQSPTHLIKTRGQQVTLRCSPKSGHDTVSWYQQALGQGPQFIFQYYEEEERQRGNFPDRFSGHQFPNYSSELNVNALLLGDSALYLCASSPEGRAEAFFGQGTRLTVV.